The clone carrying this T cell receptor (beta chain) was observed at least ten times. Authors' processing steps: Using reference gene primer amplification, nucleated cell counts were estimated. The data were produced by immunoSEQ multiplex PCR, yet TCRdb's version contains in-frame clones alone and is incomplete. That table is the source of V, J and clone size, and D and trimming were worked out from the DNA. In the table there are about 200,000 clones, around four fifths of which are singletons. These data originate in a study of blood T cell repertoires in COVID-19. The overall study: Material from acute and convalescent COVID-19 was sourced from the United States, Italy and Spain. T cells, B-cell-depleted T cells, or PBMCs provided the cDNA or gDNA that served as material.

Germline V gene lookup returns CDR1 SGHVS and CDR2 FNYEAQ. Trimming took 3 bases from V and 2 from J, leaving 11 bases between them. The CDR3 is 14 residues long. Sequenced material: peripheral blood. The receptor's source is a man aged 35 to 55 with acute or convalescent COVID-19. The J gene is TRBJ2-7, the V gene TRBV7-6; D gene uncertain. CDR3 sequence: CASSLRSRAYEQYF. The CDR3 nucleotides read TGTGCCAGCAGCTTGCGATCCCGGGCCTACGAGCAGTACTTC. The variable domain in full, with the rest retrieved from reference TRBV7-6 and TRBJ2-7, is GAGVSQSPRYKVTKRGQDVALRCDPISGHVSLYWYRQALGQGPEFLTYFNYEAQQDKSGLPNDRFSAERPEGSISTLTIQRTEQRDSAMYRCASSLRSRAYEQYFGPGTRLTVT.